This T cell receptor beta chain was sequenced in a study of blood T cell repertoires in COVID-19. Germline loops: CDR1 MNHEY, CDR2 SMNVEV (reference sequence). This CDR3 is 15 amino acids long. V was cut by 3 bases and J by 4 bases, with 16 bases left in between. This clone was detected only a few times. TCRdb's table, derived via immunoSEQ multiplex PCR, lists solely in-frame clones and lacks some. The sample has some 77,000 clones, about four fifths seen once; the top ten hold 20% to 25%. The sequenced sample consisted of peripheral blood. V is TRBV27 and J is TRBJ2-7; D gene unclear. This TCR was sampled from a woman in her seventies with acute or convalescent COVID-19. As DNA, the CDR3 is TGTGCCAGCAGTTTTACCCCCATCACGCGATACGAGCAGTACTTC. Translation: CASSFTPITRYEQYF.